The source of this T cell receptor beta chain is a study of blood T cell repertoires in COVID-19. Study overall: The origin of the acute and convalescent COVID-19 samples was the United States, Italy and Spain. Sources were T cells, B-cell-depleted T cells, or PBMCs; the material itself was cDNA or gDNA.

Original analysis: Quantification of nucleated cells was approximated via reference gene primer amplification. Assay used: immunoSEQ multiplex PCR; TCRdb lists only in-frame clones, some missing. Clone size and V and J calls were adopted from that table, with D and trimming inferred from the DNA. Found here are 250,000 to 300,000 clones, 80% to 90% of them singletons; the top ten hold approximately 6%. This clone was picked up a small number of times. Seattle researchers signed up patients amid active infection and tracked them longitudinally. The CDR3 sequence is 14 residues long. V lost 5 bases and J lost 3; bases outside the gene matches: 4. Germline V CDR1 and CDR2: MDHEN, SYDVKM.

The gene calls are TRBV28 and TRBJ1-2; 9 nucleotides agree with TRBD1. Sequenced: peripheral blood. The sequence was collected from a woman aged 50 to 65 with COVID-19, enrolled during active disease. The CDR3 sequence: CASSTRDRDYGYTF. DNA of the CDR3: TGTGCCAGCAGTACCCGGGACAGGGACTATGGCTACACCTTC.